This T cell receptor beta chain was captured by sequencing in a study of Ad26.COV2.S vaccination and SARS-CoV-2 variants. Study context: Doses of Ad26.COV2.S were injected into muscle once or twice, 56 days apart. Study-level points and caveats: Reported post-vaccination CD8+ and CD4+ T cell responses to spike showed substantial breadth.

Data came from immunoSEQ multiplex PCR; TCRdb stores just in-frame clones and leaves some out. The repertoire has 350,000 to 400,000 clones, around 91% of them found once; the top ten carry under 2%. The sample's treatment: over 15 received Ad26.COV2.S at low or high dose, single or two shots; about 5 received placebo; per-sample allocation not given. Repertoires come from day 63 after the first vaccine or placebo injection. It was an adult aged 18-55 years in Boston who was the donor. V was shortened by 6 bases and J by 4 bases, with 19 bases between the two germline ends. CDR1 and CDR2 (germline): SGHNT, YENEEA. This CDR3 contains 16 residues. Turning to this clone: Antigen specificity is unknown.

The chain combines TRBV11-3 with TRBJ2-1; the D call may be TRBD1 or TRBD2 (7 bases each). This specimen consisted of peripheral blood, obtained in a trial of Ad26.COV2.S vaccine versus placebo. This TCR was recovered from a person between 18 and 59 years old who received the Ad26.COV2.S COVID-19 vaccine or a placebo. This chain's CDR3 is CASRLQGLAAYNEQFF. CDR3 in DNA: TGTGCCAGCAGATTACAGGGGCTAGCGGCTTACAATGAGCAGTTCTTC.